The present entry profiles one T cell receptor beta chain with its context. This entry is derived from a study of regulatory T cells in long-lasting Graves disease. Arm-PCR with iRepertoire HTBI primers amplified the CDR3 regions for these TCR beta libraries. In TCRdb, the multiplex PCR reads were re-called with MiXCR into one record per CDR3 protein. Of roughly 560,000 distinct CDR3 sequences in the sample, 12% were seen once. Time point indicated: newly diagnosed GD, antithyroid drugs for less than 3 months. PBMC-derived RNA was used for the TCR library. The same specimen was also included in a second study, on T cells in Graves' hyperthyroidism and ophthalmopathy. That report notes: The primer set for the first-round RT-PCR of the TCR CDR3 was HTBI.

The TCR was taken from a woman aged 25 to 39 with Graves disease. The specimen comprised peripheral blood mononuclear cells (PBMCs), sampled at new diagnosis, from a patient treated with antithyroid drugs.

This chain's CDR3 is CASIDAGTGRHEQFF. CDR3 bases: TGTGCCAGCATTGATGCGGGGACAGGGCGGCATGAGCAGTTCTTC. The chain recombines TRBV3-1 with TRBJ2-1, with 9 bases identical to TRBD1. This CDR3 comprises 15 residues. The germline gives CDR1 LGHDT, CDR2 YNNKEL (reference sequence). V gave up 7 bases and J gave up 8 bases; unmatched junction bases: 12.